The rows below give T cell receptor beta chains drawn from one sample of a study of vaccination and CD4 T cells after COVID-19. The antigens these receptors bind are not known. In TCRdb, the PCR reads were re-called with MiXCR into one record per CDR3 protein. The data hold roughly 20,000 distinct CDR3 sequences, with around 29% observed a single time. The sequenced sample was cultured CD4+ T cells from blood. These receptors were collected from a human donor with COVID-19. Each CDR3 is given with its conserved first and last residue. The D gene is left open where the match is weak. Size is omitted from some rows. Given values are once, few, many or a class for expanded clones.

-	TRBV20-1	TRBJ1-4	few	CRIGTGNEKLFF	TGCAGAATCGGGACCGGGAATGAAAAACTGTTTTTT
-	TRBV12-3/TRBV12-4	TRBJ1-1	-	CASSLEAHGAFF	TGTGCCAGCAGTTTGGAGGCCCACGGGGCTTTCTTT
TRBD1	TRBV30	TRBJ2-6	few	CAWRRDRAPSGANVLTF	TGTGCCTGGAGGAGGGACAGGGCCCCCTCTGGGGCCAACGTCCTGACTTTC
-	TRBV6-1	TRBJ1-2	-	CASSENTAAGGYTF	TGTGCCAGCAGTGAAAACACAGCGGCAGGGGGCTACACCTTC
TRBD1	TRBV30	TRBJ1-5	-	CAWSGDRGMSNQPQHF	TGTGCCTGGAGTGGGGACAGGGGGATGAGCAATCAGCCCCAGCATTTT
-	TRBV27	TRBJ2-3	-	CASSLSTGHTDTQYF	TGTGCCAGCAGTTTATCTACAGGACACACAGATACGCAGTATTTT
-	TRBV27	TRBJ2-5	-	CASSLSATLKTEQETQYF	TGTGCCAGCAGTTTATCAGCAACTCTAAAGACAGAACAAGAGACCCAGTACTTC
-	TRBV7-8	TRBJ1-1	-	CASSATELNTEAFF	TGTGCCAGCAGTGCGACAGAATTGAACACTGAAGCTTTCTTT
TRBD1	TRBV5-4	TRBJ1-5	-	CASSEGQGDQPQHF	TGTGCCAGCAGCGAGGGACAGGGAGATCAGCCCCAGCATTTT
-	TRBV7-9	TRBJ2-7	few	CASSPAYYEQYF	TGTGCCAGCAGCCCCGCGTACTACGAGCAGTACTTC
-	TRBV19	TRBJ2-1	-	CASSKLWGSYNEQFF	TGTGCCAGTAGTAAGCTGTGGGGATCCTACAATGAGCAGTTCTTC
TRBD1	TRBV5-4	TRBJ2-7	-	CASSFGGQLGEQYF	TGTGCCAGCAGTTTTGGGGGACAGTTAGGCGAGCAGTACTTC
TRBD2	TRBV7-8	TRBJ2-5	-	CASSLGGGGTRETQYF	TGTGCCAGCAGCTTAGGGGGGGGAGGGACCAGGGAGACCCAGTACTTC
-	TRBV25-1	TRBJ2-2	-	CASSRHNTGELFF	TGTGCCAGCAGTAGGCACAACACCGGGGAGCTGTTTTTT
-	TRBV12-3/TRBV12-4	TRBJ2-7	-	CASSLTSASPYEQYF	TGTGCCAGCAGCCTGACTAGTGCTTCTCCCTACGAGCAGTACTTC
-	TRBV11-3	TRBJ2-3	-	CASSPGPDYRDTQYF	TGTGCCAGCAGCCCAGGCCCGGACTACAGAGATACGCAGTATTTT
-	TRBV6-1	TRBJ1-6	few	CAARGLYNSPLHF	TGTGCCGCTAGAGGACTCTATAATTCACCCCTCCACTTT
TRBD2	TRBV7-2	TRBJ2-2	-	CASSPLKGSGGALWGELFF	TGTGCCAGCAGCCCACTCAAGGGATCCGGGGGGGCCCTTTGGGGGGAGCTGTTTTTT
-	TRBV2	TRBJ2-2	-	CASKRTVTGELFF	TGTGCCAGCAAAAGGACAGTCACCGGGGAGCTGTTTTTT
-	TRBV4-2	TRBJ2-7	-	CASSQASQSYEQYF	TGTGCCAGCAGCCAAGCCAGTCAATCCTACGAGCAGTACTTC
-	TRBV6-5	TRBJ1-2	-	CASSYSIVNYGYTF	TGTGCCAGCAGTTACTCGATTGTTAACTATGGCTACACCTTC
-	TRBV21-1	TRBJ2-5	-	CASSKGKKTPLGQGKETQYF	TGTGCCAGCAGCAAAGGGAAAAAAACTCCATTGGGACAGGGAAAAGAGACCCAGTACTTC
-	TRBV25-1	TRBJ1-2	-	CASRGGGFSGYTF	TGTGCCAGCAGGGGGGGAGGTTTTTCTGGCTACACCTTC
-	TRBV5-1	TRBJ2-3	few	CASSLRGTHTDTQYF	TGCGCCAGCAGCTTGAGGGGCACCCACACAGATACGCAGTATTTT
TRBD1	TRBV11-2	TRBJ1-6	medium-sized	CASSLGRQGHSPLHF	TGTGCCAGCAGCTTAGGGAGACAGGGACATTCACCCCTCCACTTT
-	TRBV30	TRBJ1-1	few	CAWSRGTNTEAFF	TGTGCCTGGAGTCGAGGAACAAACACTGAAGCTTTCTTT
-	TRBV28	TRBJ1-1	-	CASIMAGFEAFF	TGTGCCAGCATCATGGCGGGCTTTGAAGCTTTCTTT
-	TRBV28	TRBJ1-2	-	CASSGQNYGYTF	TGTGCCAGCAGCGGACAGAACTATGGCTACACCTTC